These 18 T cell receptor beta chains share one sample of origin, sequenced in a study of vaccination and CD4 T cells after COVID-19. Oncomine TCR Beta short-read sequencing was applied to DNA from cultured CD4+ T cells. TCRdb reanalysed the PCR reads using MiXCR and keeps one entry per CDR3 protein. Among some 14,000 distinct CDR3 sequences listed, about 35% were seen once. Their specific antigens are unknown. The sample's treatment: roughly 10-day PBMC culture with coronavirus spike peptide pools or control peptides (ViraFEST assay). The sample consisted of cultured CD4+ T cells from blood. The receptor source for this set is a human donor with COVID-19.

This clonotype turned up a few times. The CDR3 sequence is CASSFPSIQETQYF. CDR3 bases: TGTGCCAGCAGCTTCCCCAGTATCCAAGAGACCCAGTACTTC. The chain has TRBV7-2 and TRBJ2-5; D is undetermined. This CDR3 has 14 residues. Trimming shortened V by 3 bases and J by 1 base, and 9 bases separated the two germline ends. CDR1 is SGHTA and CDR2 is FQGNSA in the germline V gene.

A note on this clonotype: One base away lies a much larger clone, so this may be a sequencing read error. The chain joins TRBV24-1 to TRBJ1-5; TRBD1 might be the D (5 bases). V was cut by 4 bases and J by 5 bases, with 14 bases left in between. Germline CDR1 reads KGHDR; CDR2 reads SFDVKD. CDR3 length: 15 residues. In DNA form, the CDR3 reads TGTGCCACCAGTGACGGACGGGGCGTATATCAGCCCCAGCATTTT. Its translation: CATSDGRGVYQPQHF.

This rearrangement joins TRBV7-6 to TRBJ2-7, with D possibly matching TRBD1 (6 bases). Per the germline V gene, CDR1 is SGHVS and CDR2 is FNYEAQ. CDR3 length: 12 amino acids. V was trimmed by 5 bases and J by 4 bases, leaving 9 bases between them. This CDR3 is CASSPRGYEQYF. The DNA for the CDR3 is TGTGCCAGCAGCCCCAGGGGTTACGAGCAGTACTTC. Looking up the rest from reference TRBV7-6 and TRBJ2-7 gives the full variable domain: GAGVSQSPRYKVTKRGQDVALRCDPISGHVSLYWYRQALGQGPEFLTYFNYEAQQDKSGLPNDRFSAERPEGSISTLTIQRTEQRDSAMYRCASSPRGYEQYFGPGTRLTVT.

The DNA of the CDR3 is TGCAGTGCCCTCACGTTGGGGGGCGTCTCATACGAGCAGTACTTC. Protein sequence: CSALTLGGVSYEQYF. The chain links TRBV20-1 to TRBJ2-7, with D possibly called TRBD1 or TRBD2 (6 bases each). V was shortened by 6 bases and J by 4 bases, with 22 bases between the two germline ends. The germline gives CDR1 DFQATT, CDR2 SNEGSKA (reference sequence). The CDR3 spans 15 residues.

The sample holds a few counts of this clonotype. This rearrangement joins TRBV12-3 or TRBV12-4 to TRBJ2-5; D uncertain. V was trimmed by 3 bases and J by 2 bases, leaving 16 bases between them. The CDR3 length is 16 residues. CDR3 DNA sequence: TGTGCCAGCAGTTTGGGTACGTTGGCCTTTCAAGAGACCCAGTACTTC. This gives the protein CASSLGTLAFQETQYF.

The rearrangement uses TRBV25-1 and TRBJ1-1, with 8 bases aligning to TRBD1. The V and J ends lost 7 bases and 4 bases, in that order; junction bases with no gene match: 8. The CDR3 loop spans 14 amino acids. Looked up from germline, CDR1 is MGHDK and CDR2 is SYGVNS. CDR3 DNA sequence: TGTGCCAGCACCGGACAGGGTTTGAGCACTGAAGCTTTCTTT. This translates into CASTGQGLSTEAFF.

V and J are TRBV27 and TRBJ2-3; tentatively, D is TRBD2 (7 bases). CDR3 length equals 15 residues. The germline CDR1 and CDR2 sequences are MNHEY and SMNVEV (reference sequence). V shed 5 bases and J shed 4 bases, with 16 bases lying between them. The CDR3 protein is CASSLGGARSDTQYF. The CDR3 DNA reads as TGTGCCAGCAGTCTTGGGGGGGCTAGATCAGATACGCAGTATTTT.

This sequence joins TRBV11-1 and TRBJ2-7; TRBD1 might be the D (5 bases). The V gene's germline CDR1 is SGHAT and CDR2 FQDESV (reference sequence). The CDR3 spans 13 residues. Trimming stripped 5 bases from V and 3 bases from J, with 11 bases between. The DNA for the CDR3 is TGTGCCAGCAGCCCTTTAAGGGGCTACGAGCAGTACTTC. Translating gives CASSPLRGYEQYF.

This clonotype is classed as medium-sized. The rearrangement uses TRBV27 and TRBJ1-5, with D maybe TRBD1 (5 bases). The CDR3 totals 14 residues. The V end was cut by 4 bases, the J end by 4 bases, with 11 bases between. CDR1 MNHEY and CDR2 SMNVEV come from the germline V gene (reference sequence). CDR3 in DNA: TGTGCCAGCAGTTCAGGGTGGTCGAATCAGCCCCAGCATTTT. This translates into CASSSGWSNQPQHF.

This clonotype was counted between two and nine times. This rearrangement joins TRBV5-8 to TRBJ1-5; D gene ambiguous. This CDR3 contains 14 residues. Germline V gene data show CDR1 as SGHTS and CDR2 as YDEGEE. Trimming cost V 2 bases and J 4 bases, with 10 bases left between them. DNA for the CDR3: TGTGCCAGCAGCTTAATCCTCCAGAATCAGCCCCAGCATTTT. It is translated as CASSLILQNQPQHF.

The chain links TRBV6-5 to TRBJ2-3, with D possibly matching TRBD2 (7 bases). The ends were cut back, 4 bases at V and 0 bases at J, with 20 bases in the middle. Germline CDR1 and CDR2: MNHEY and SVGAGI. CDR3 size: 18 residues. CDR3 sequence: CASSLVGGAFSSTDTQYF. CDR3 bases: TGTGCCAGCAGTTTAGTGGGGGGGGCTTTTTCTAGCACAGATACGCAGTATTTT.

The chain links TRBV19 to TRBJ1-2, with unresolved D. CDR3 length: 14 amino acids. Germline CDR1 LNHDA, CDR2 SQIVND (reference sequence). Trimming shortened V by 6 bases and J by 3 bases, and 14 bases separated the two germline ends. CDR3 protein: CASRVGSQDYGYTF. For the CDR3, the DNA is TGTGCCAGTAGAGTGGGTAGCCAGGACTATGGCTACACCTTC.

This clonotype was recorded a few times. The CDR3, as DNA: TGCAGTGCTAGAGGGGACACATTAAGCGATGGCTACACCTTC. It is translated as CSARGDTLSDGYTF. The chain joins TRBV20-1 to TRBJ1-2; perhaps TRBD1 as D (6 bases). The CDR3 spans 14 residues. CDR1 DFQATT and CDR2 SNEGSKA come from the germline V gene (reference sequence). Trimming removed 1 base from V and 6 bases from J, with 15 bases in between.

This clonotype was seen only a few times. The chain carries TRBV20-1 and TRBJ2-5, with 12 bases aligning to TRBD2. The CDR3 has 17 amino acids. Germline CDR1 reads DFQATT; CDR2 reads SNEGSKA (reference sequence). J lost 4 bases, V lost 6 bases, and 15 bases had no gene match. The CDR3 nucleotides read TGCAGTGCCCCCCCGGGGGCTAGCGGGGGGGCCTTAGAGACCCAGTACTTC. This codes for CSAPPGASGGALETQYF.

On this clonotype: One end of the junction is discordant with germline, which a read error may explain. This rearrangement joins TRBV30 to TRBJ1-6; D ambiguous. Germline lookup yields CDR1 GTSNPN and CDR2 SVGIG (reference sequence). The CDR3 totals 18 residues. The CDR3 loop is CAWSVPPGLGRSNSPPHF. The CDR3 DNA reads as TGTGCCTGGAGTGTACCTCCGGGGTTGGGCAGGAGTAATTCACCCCCCCACTTT.

The V gene is TRBV7-2, the J gene TRBJ2-3, with TRBD1 identical over 8 bases. There are 14 residues in the CDR3. The J segment lost 2 bases and the V segment lost 5 bases, leaving 3 bases of the junction unmatched. Germline CDR1 and CDR2: SGHTA and FQGNSA. CDR3 in DNA: TGTGCCAGCAGCGAGACAGGGGTCACAGATACGCAGTATTTT. Protein sequence: CASSETGVTDTQYF.

The V and J genes are TRBV5-5 and TRBJ1-3; D is undetermined. The CDR3 has 14 residues. From germline, CDR1 is SGHKS and CDR2 YYEKEE (reference sequence). Deletions cut 2 bases from V and 4 bases from J, with 10 bases between. The CDR3 region is CASSFSPAGNTIYF. In nucleotides, the CDR3 is TGTGCCAGCAGCTTCAGTCCCGCGGGAAACACCATATATTTT.

The V gene is TRBV27, the J gene TRBJ1-6; TRBD1 is a possible D gene (6 bases). The CDR3 is 16 residues long. V was trimmed by 5 bases and J by 6 bases, leaving 17 bases between them. CDR1 and CDR2 (germline): MNHEY, SMNVEV (reference sequence). The CDR3 is CASSVRGQTTNSPLHF. In DNA, the CDR3 is TGTGCCAGCAGTGTCCGAGGACAGACAACTAATTCACCCCTCCACTTT.